These 26 T cell receptor beta chains came from one sample sequenced in a study of graft-versus-host responses after intestinal transplantation. The table came from immunoSEQ multiplex PCR; TCRdb's copy has only in-frame clones and leaves some out. The sample includes over 75,000 clones, approximately 90% of them seen just once. No antigen has been assigned to these receptors. Source: unstimulated CD8+ T cells sorted from spleen or lymph node cells, taken before transplant. These receptor sequences come from a human donor who was the organ donor for an intestinal transplant.

The genes are TRBV5-1 and TRBJ2-2, with 7 bases fitting TRBD2. Per the germline V gene, CDR1 is SGHRS and CDR2 is YFSETQ. This CDR3 has 18 amino acids. V gave up 2 bases and J gave up 1 base; unmatched junction bases: 11. This CDR3 is CASSFSQRERGNTGELFF. Written as DNA, the CDR3 is TGCGCCAGCAGCTTCTCCCAGCGCGAGCGGGGGAACACCGGGGAGCTGTTTTTT. The whole variable domain, remainder taken from reference TRBV5-1 and TRBJ2-2, is KAGVTQTPRYLIKTRGQQVTLSCSPISGHRSVSWYQQTPGQGLQFLFEYFSETQRNKGNFPGRFSGRQFSNSRSEMNVSTLELGDSALYLCASSFSQRERGNTGELFFGEGSRLTVL.

This clone is a singleton in its sample. The J gene is TRBJ2-5, the V gene TRBV1; TRBD2 reflects the table's D call only, with no check against the DNA. TRBV1 is assigned pseudogene status. The CDR3 has 14 amino acids. The CDR3 reads CTSSPLRREETQYF. DNA for the CDR3: TGCACCAGCAGCCCACTTAGGCGGGAAGAGACCCAGTACTTC.

This CDR3 is CASSQEASRGGWHNEQFF. DNA for the CDR3: TGTGCCAGCAGCCAAGAAGCCAGTAGAGGGGGATGGCACAATGAGCAGTTCTTC. V usage is TRBV4-2 and J usage is TRBJ2-1; tentatively, D is TRBD1 (6 bases). The germline CDR1 and CDR2 sequences are LGHNA and YNFKEQ. V dropped 0 bases and J dropped 5 bases, with 20 bases sitting between them. This CDR3 is built from 18 residues.

The rearrangement joins TRBV7-6 to TRBJ2-7; possible D gene TRBD1, 6 bases. The germline gives CDR1 SGHVS, CDR2 FNYEAQ. Between the trimmed V and J ends, which lost 1 base and 3 bases, there was a span of 10 bases. This CDR3 has 14 residues. CDR3 sequence (DNA): TGTGCCAGCAGCTTAGTGGGCAGGGGCTACGAGCAGTACTTC. It is translated as CASSLVGRGYEQYF.

CDR3 in DNA: TGCGCCAGCCGTTGGGGGGGAGGCAATGAGCAGTTCTTC. Translation gives CASRWGGGNEQFF. This chain connects TRBV5-1 to TRBJ2-1; 7 bases match TRBD2. With V trimmed by 7 bases and J by 6 bases, 7 bases remained unmatched. The CDR3 has 13 residues. The germline CDR1 and CDR2 sequences are SGHRS and YFSETQ.

The chain has TRBV9 and TRBJ2-1; no clear D. Between the trimmed V and J ends, which lost 0 bases and 10 bases, there was a span of 11 bases. Germline CDR1 SGDLS, CDR2 YYNGEE. The CDR3 totals 13 residues. CDR3 loop: CASSVGARPEQFF. The CDR3 DNA is TGTGCCAGCAGCGTAGGGGCACGACCGGAGCAGTTCTTC. Supplemented by reference TRBV9 and TRBJ2-1, the full variable domain reads DSGVTQTPKHLITATGQRVTLRCSPRSGDLSVYWYQQSLDQGLQFLIQYYNGEERAKGNILERFSAQQFPDLHSELNLSSLELGDSALYFCASSVGARPEQFFGPGTRLTVL.

The chain uses TRBV29-1 and TRBJ2-7; TRBD2 agrees at 10 bases. Germline lookup yields CDR1 SQVTM and CDR2 ANQGSEA. The trim removed 0 bases at V and 12 bases at J, leaving 17 bases unmatched. CDR3 length: 16 residues. The CDR3 sequence is CSVEDNDVAGGQRAYF. CDR3 bases: TGCAGCGTTGAAGATAACGACGTAGCGGGGGGCCAAAGGGCGTACTTC.

V and J are TRBV19 and TRBJ2-1; TRBD1 matches at 8 bases. CDR1 is LNHDA and CDR2 is SQIVND in the germline V gene (reference sequence). This CDR3 has 14 residues. Trimming removed 6 bases from V and 5 bases from J; junction bases left unmatched: 6. In DNA form, the CDR3 reads TGTGCCAGTAGACCGGGACAGGTCAACAATGAGCAGTTCTTC. Encoded protein: CASRPGQVNNEQFF. Filled out from reference TRBV19 and TRBJ2-1, the complete variable domain reads DGGITQSPKYLFRKEGQNVTLSCEQNLNHDAMYWYRQDPGQGLRLIYYSQIVNDFQKGDIAEGYSVSREKKESFPLTVTSAQKNPTAFYLCASRPGQVNNEQFFGPGTRLTVL.

This clone was picked up a small number of times. This CDR3 reads CASKRGRNEQYF. The CDR3 DNA reads TGTGCCAGCAAAAGGGGGCGGAACGAGCAGTACTTC. The chain couples TRBV2 to TRBJ2-7, with 7 bases matching TRBD1. The CDR3 has 12 residues. Losses at the gene ends were 7 bases for V and 5 bases for J; bases not matched to a gene: 5. Germline values: CDR1 SNHLY, CDR2 FYNNEI.

The chain is built from TRBV9 and TRBJ2-1; 9 bases fit TRBD2. Looked up from germline, CDR1 is SGDLS and CDR2 is YYNGEE. There are 16 residues in the CDR3. Unmatched junction bases numbered 8, after V lost 1 base and J lost 6 bases. CDR3 bases: TGTGCCAGCAGCGTAACGGGCGGGAGGGTGGGCAATGAGCAGTTCTTC. Translation: CASSVTGGRVGNEQFF.

The chain employs TRBV14 and TRBJ2-1; weak D call: TRBD1 (5 bases). The CDR3 sequence is 17 residues long. With 1 base removed from V and 5 bases from J, the gap between germline ends came to 18 bases. The V gene's germline CDR1 is SGHDN and CDR2 FVKESK. CDR3 nucleotides: TGTGCCAGCAGCCAAGGGTCCCGCAGGGTCCTCGACAATGAGCAGTTCTTC. It translates to CASSQGSRRVLDNEQFF. The entire variable domain, with the rest obtained from reference TRBV14 and TRBJ2-1, is as follows: EAGVTQFPSHSVIEKGQTVTLRCDPISGHDNLYWYRRVMGKEIKFLLHFVKESKQDESGMPNNRFLAERTGGTYSTLKVQPAELEDSGVYFCASSQGSRRVLDNEQFFGPGTRLTVL.

The rearrangement links TRBV28 to TRBJ1-1; 9 nucleotides line up with TRBD1. V was clipped by 3 bases and J by 4 bases; unmatched bases: 3. Germline V lookup: CDR1 MDHEN, CDR2 SYDVKM. CDR3 size: 14 residues. CDR3 in DNA: TGTGCCAGCAGTTTTGGACAGGGGCCCACTGAAGCTTTCTTT. Translating gives CASSFGQGPTEAFF.

The rearrangement uses TRBV2 and TRBJ2-2; possible D gene TRBD1, 6 bases. Trimming removed 3 bases from V and 3 bases from J, with 14 bases in between. CDR1 is SNHLY, CDR2 FYNNEI, per germline. This CDR3 spans 16 amino acids. The CDR3 is CASSETGRAYTGELFF. CDR3 nucleotide sequence: TGTGCCAGCAGTGAGACAGGCAGGGCTTACACCGGGGAGCTGTTTTTT.

The chain is built from TRBV29-1 and TRBJ2-1; TRBD2 matches at 13 bases. This CDR3 comprises 18 residues. CDR1 and CDR2 from the germline V gene are SQVTM and ANQGSEA. J lost 1 base, V lost 1 base, and 7 bases had no gene match. The CDR3 DNA follows: TGCAGCGTTGAAGGCGGACTAGCGGGAGACTCGTCCTACAATGAGCAGTTCTTC. Encoded protein: CSVEGGLAGDSSYNEQFF.

V is TRBV5-1 and J is TRBJ2-1; 11 bases are a match to TRBD2. The CDR3 length is 18 residues. Germline V CDR1 and CDR2: SGHRS, YFSETQ. J lost 5 bases, V lost 0 bases, and 10 bases had no gene match. DNA for the CDR3: TGCGCCAGCAGCTTGGATTCTAGCGGGAGGTACCAAAACAATGAGCAGTTCTTC. It is translated as CASSLDSSGRYQNNEQFF.

The CDR3 region is CASSLWVATSNTEAFF. As DNA, the CDR3 is TGCGCCAGCAGCTTATGGGTGGCGACTTCGAACACTGAAGCTTTCTTT. The chain joins TRBV5-1 to TRBJ1-1; no firm D call. This CDR3 has 16 residues. CDR1 SGHRS and CDR2 YFSETQ come from the germline V gene. Trimming removed 2 bases at V and 1 base at J, with 15 bases between.

This clone was observed once. The V call is TRBV27, the J call TRBJ2-3, with TRBD2 identical over 8 bases. There are 15 residues in the CDR3. V lost 7 bases and J lost 0; bases outside the gene matches: 6. CDR1 and CDR2 from the germline V gene are MNHEY and SMNVEV (reference sequence). The CDR3 is CASTRAGVSTDTQYF. For the CDR3, the DNA is TGTGCCAGCACCCGAGCGGGAGTCAGCACAGATACGCAGTATTTT.

This clone was seen only once. The chain links TRBV11-3 to TRBJ1-1, with a weak D call TRBD1 (5 bases). The V end lost 4 bases, the J end lost 3 bases, and 6 bases lay between the germline ends. Per the germline V gene, CDR1 is SGHNT and CDR2 is YENEEA. The CDR3 is 12 amino acids. For the CDR3, the DNA is TGTGCCAGCAGCTCGGGGGACACTGAAGCTTTCTTT. Protein product: CASSSGDTEAFF.

This chain connects TRBV29-1 to TRBJ2-1, with 9 positions matching TRBD2. This CDR3 has 14 residues. Germline trimming cut 7 bases from V and 4 bases from J; bases unmatched to any gene: 8. CDR1 SQVTM and CDR2 ANQGSEA come from the germline V gene. CDR3 residues: CSGEDSGGYNEQFF. The CDR3 DNA is TGCAGCGGGGAGGACAGCGGGGGGTACAATGAGCAGTTCTTC.

This clone was seen only a few times. The chain couples TRBV6-5 to TRBJ1-2; the D is unclear. From germline, CDR1 is MNHEY and CDR2 SVGAGI. There are 12 residues in the CDR3. Trimming pared 2 bases from V and 8 bases from J, leaving 9 bases between. Written as DNA, the CDR3 is TGTGCCAGCAGTTACGAGGGCGCGGGCTACACCTTC. Amino acid sequence: CASSYEGAGYTF.

The V gene is TRBV29-1, the J gene TRBJ1-1, with TRBD1 matching 7 bases. Germline assignment: CDR1 SQVTM and CDR2 ANQGSEA. Trimming removed 3 bases from V and 7 bases from J; junction bases left unmatched: 8. The CDR3 length is 13 residues. The DNA for the CDR3 is TGCAGCGTTGATCCGGGACAGAAGGGTGAAGCTTTCTTT. Its protein product is CSVDPGQKGEAFF.

The V gene is TRBV11-3, the J gene TRBJ2-7, with D perhaps matching TRBD1 (5 bases). Trimming removed 1 base at V and 3 bases at J, with 13 bases between. The CDR3 length is 15 residues. CDR1 and CDR2 (germline): SGHNT, YENEEA. This CDR3 reads CASSLAAQGDYEQYF. DNA for the CDR3: TGTGCCAGCAGCTTAGCTGCCCAGGGTGACTACGAGCAGTACTTC.

The DNA of the CDR3 is TGCGCCAGCAGCTCCCCTCAGCGGGGAGTCCGCGAGCAGTACTTC. Residues: CASSSPQRGVREQYF. This chain links TRBV5-1 with TRBJ2-7; the match to TRBD2 covers 7 bases. CDR1 and CDR2 (germline): SGHRS, YFSETQ. The CDR3 contains 15 residues. Trimming at V came to 3 bases and at J to 6 bases, leaving 12 bases not matched to a gene.

This clone was found a few times. This chain joins TRBV6-1 and TRBJ1-5; the match to TRBD1 covers 8 bases. The CDR3 spans 17 residues. From germline, CDR1 is MNHNS and CDR2 SASEGT. Losses at the gene ends were 2 bases for V and 2 bases for J; bases not matched to a gene: 8. CDR3 nucleotide sequence: TGTGCCAGCAGTGAAATGGACAGGGATCTTGGCAATCAGCCCCAGCATTTT. Protein sequence: CASSEMDRDLGNQPQHF.

J is TRBJ2-1 and V is TRBV21-1; whether TRBD1, the table's D call, matches the DNA was not checked. TRBV21-1 is given as a pseudogene. The CDR3 extends over 13 amino acids. The CDR3 DNA is TGTGCCAGCAGCAAAGAGGACAGGGGGCAGCAGTTCTTC. This encodes CASSKEDRGQQFF.

The rearrangement links TRBV4-1 to TRBJ2-7; 7 bases align to TRBD1. Germline V lookup: CDR1 MGHRA, CDR2 YSYEKL. The CDR3 loop spans 14 amino acids. The V and J ends lost 3 bases and 3 bases, in that order; junction bases with no gene match: 5. The CDR3 nucleotides read TGCGCCAGCAGCCACCCGGGACAGCACTACGAGCAGTACTTC. Amino acids: CASSHPGQHYEQYF.